These 31 T cell receptor beta chains were all obtained from the same sample, sequenced in a study of T cells in Graves' hyperthyroidism and ophthalmopathy. RNA transcripts served as the template for amplifying TCR beta CDR3 regions. The HTBI primer set served for first-round RT-PCR of the TCR CDR3. TCRdb reprocessed the multiplex PCR reads with MiXCR, giving one entry per CDR3 protein. The sample records under 650,000 distinct CDR3 sequences, roughly 15% being singletons. What was sequenced was blood. Every receptor here comes from a woman aged 25 to 39 with Graves' hyperthyroidism.

This chain joins TRBV7-8 and TRBJ2-3; 7 bases match TRBD1. Germline V gives CDR1 SGHVS, CDR2 FQNEAQ. The CDR3 is 18 residues long. V trimming: 4 bases; J trimming: 5 bases; junction bases outside the gene matches: 18. In DNA, the CDR3 is TGTGCCAGCAGCTACCGGGACAGCACTGGGATCTCGGGAGATACGCAGTATTTT. The encoded protein is CASSYRDSTGISGDTQYF.

This clonotype was counted once. The rearrangement links TRBV11-2 to TRBJ2-1; D unclear. Germline values: CDR1 SGHAT, CDR2 FQNNGV. The V end was cut by 5 bases, the J end by 6 bases, with 14 bases between. This CDR3 is built from 14 residues. The CDR3 nucleotides are TGTGCCAGCAGCCCCCCTCCCAGAGGCAATGAGCAGTTCTTC. Residues: CASSPPPRGNEQFF.

This clonotype was observed many times. The chain combines TRBV3-1 with TRBJ1-4; D is possibly TRBD1 (5 bases). Per the germline V gene, CDR1 is LGHDT and CDR2 is YNNKEL (reference sequence). V shed 0 bases and J shed 0 bases, with 11 bases lying between them. The CDR3 runs to 17 residues. The CDR3 DNA is TGTGCCAGCAGCCAAGATGCCCGGGGCTCAACTAATGAAAAACTGTTTTTT. Protein product: CASSQDARGSTNEKLFF.

This clonotype was recorded at least ten times. This sequence joins TRBV12-3 or TRBV12-4 and TRBJ2-1; a possible D gene is TRBD2 (6 bases). This CDR3 contains 14 residues. The ends were cut back, 2 bases at V and 6 bases at J, with 11 bases in the middle. The CDR3, as DNA: TGTGCCAGCAGTTTAAGTGGGACTGGCAATGAGCAGTTCTTC. Amino acids: CASSLSGTGNEQFF.

This clonotype was detected many times. The chain carries TRBV2 and TRBJ2-1, with TRBD2 matching over 10 bases. Germline trimming cut 8 bases from V and 5 bases from J; bases unmatched to any gene: 12. CDR3 size: 16 residues. Looked up from germline, CDR1 is SNHLY and CDR2 is FYNNEI. CDR3 sequence: CASQWASGSHDNEQFF. The CDR3 nucleotides are TGTGCCAGCCAGTGGGCTAGCGGGAGTCACGACAATGAGCAGTTCTTC.

The sample holds a few counts of this clonotype. This chain connects TRBV7-9 to TRBJ2-1; TRBD2 matches at 8 bases. V lost 5 bases to trimming and J lost 10 bases; unmatched junction nucleotides: 4. Looked up from germline, CDR1 is SEHNR and CDR2 is FQNEAQ (reference sequence). The CDR3 spans 12 residues. CDR3 residues: CASSTRLAEQFF. CDR3 bases: TGTGCCAGCAGCACCCGACTAGCGGAGCAGTTCTTC.

The V call is TRBV28, the J call TRBJ2-2; D remains unclear. Trimming stripped 5 bases from V and 3 bases from J, with 4 bases between. The CDR3 runs 12 residues. From germline, CDR1 is MDHEN and CDR2 SYDVKM. CDR3 sequence (DNA): TGTGCCAGCAGTGCTTACACCGGGGAGCTGTTTTTT. Its translation: CASSAYTGELFF.

The rearrangement joins TRBV5-6 to TRBJ1-5; D may be TRBD1 (6 bases). This CDR3 is built from 15 residues. Trimming took 0 bases from V and 5 from J, leaving 12 bases between them. The germline CDR1 and CDR2 sequences are SGHDT and YYEEEE. CDR3 residues: CASSLGDNDYQPQHF. In DNA form, the CDR3 reads TGTGCCAGCAGCTTGGGGGACAACGATTATCAGCCCCAGCATTTT.

The chain couples TRBV6-1 to TRBJ2-1, with no clear D. Trimming left V 5 bases short and J 6 bases short, with 14 bases between. Germline-derived CDR1 and CDR2 are MNHNS and SASEGT. The CDR3 covers 14 residues. Here the CDR3 DNA reads TGTGCCAGCAGTCGTTCTACCGCCGTCAATGAGCAGTTCTTC. Translating it yields CASSRSTAVNEQFF.

This clonotype showed up many times. The DNA for the CDR3 is TGTGCCAGCAGCGTAGAGGACAACACTAACTATGGCTACACCTTC. It translates to CASSVEDNTNYGYTF. The rearrangement links TRBV9 to TRBJ1-2; possible D gene TRBD1, 5 bases. V lost 0 bases and J 0 bases, leaving 9 bases between the germline ends. Germline V gene lookup returns CDR1 SGDLS and CDR2 YYNGEE. The CDR3 length is 15 residues.

This clonotype was observed a handful of times. The chain joins TRBV29-1 to TRBJ1-2; D is possibly TRBD1 (5 bases). Germline CDR1 is SQVTM and CDR2 is ANQGSEA. This CDR3 has 12 residues. V gave up 6 bases and J gave up 8 bases, with 16 bases separating them. CDR3 nucleotides: TGCAGCGTAGCCGGGGCAGAAGTCGGCTACACCTTC. Its translation: CSVAGAEVGYTF.

CDR3 in DNA: TGTGCCAGCTCGTTAGCGGGATACTCCTACAATGAGCAGTTCTTC. This gives the protein CASSLAGYSYNEQFF. This sequence joins TRBV18 and TRBJ2-1; 8 bases are shared with TRBD2. V lost 6 bases to trimming and J lost 0 bases; unmatched junction nucleotides: 4. Germline V CDR1 and CDR2: KGHSH, LQKENI. The CDR3 contains 15 residues.

This clonotype was counted a few times. The V call is TRBV12-3 or TRBV12-4, the J call TRBJ2-7, with 11 bases lining up with TRBD2. The CDR3 is made up of 15 amino acids. V shed 6 bases and J 7 bases; nucleotides not matched to a gene: 11. CDR3 in DNA: TGTGCCAGCAGACGGGGGCTAGCGGGAGGTGCTGAGCAGTACTTC. Protein product: CASRRGLAGGAEQYF.

The V and J genes are TRBV5-1 and TRBJ1-2; possible D gene TRBD1, 6 bases. Trimming took off 4 bases at V and 8 bases at J, with 15 bases between the two ends. CDR1 and CDR2 from the germline V gene are SGHRS and YFSETQ. CDR3 size: 13 residues. CDR3 residues: CASSRTGNGGYTF. DNA of the CDR3: TGCGCCAGCAGCCGCACAGGGAATGGCGGCTACACCTTC.

This clonotype came up many times. J is TRBJ2-7 and V is TRBV7-2; D uncertain. Per germline, CDR1 SGHTA and CDR2 FQGNSA. There are 13 residues in the CDR3. The ends were cut back, 2 bases at V and 3 bases at J, with 8 bases in the middle. The CDR3 DNA is TGTGCCAGCAGCTTATACTTAAACTACGAGCAGTACTTC. Translation: CASSLYLNYEQYF.

This clonotype was observed many times. The CDR3 DNA is TGTGCCAGCAGGTCCCCGACAGGGGCCACAGATACGCAGTATTTT. Residues: CASRSPTGATDTQYF. This chain joins TRBV28 and TRBJ2-3, with TRBD1 matching over 8 bases. V lost 6 bases, J lost 2 bases, and 7 bases stayed unmatched. The germline CDR1 and CDR2 sequences are MDHEN and SYDVKM. The CDR3 runs to 15 residues.

Many counts were recorded for this clonotype. The chain carries TRBV28 and TRBJ1-5; possible D gene TRBD1, 5 bases. Trimming left V 2 bases short and J 2 bases short, with 13 bases between. The CDR3 spans 16 residues. Germline CDR1 MDHEN, CDR2 SYDVKM. CDR3 nucleotide sequence: TGTGCCAGCAGTTTAAGTGGACGGGGCGGCAATCAGCCCCAGCATTTT. This codes for CASSLSGRGGNQPQHF.

The chain links TRBV20-1 to TRBJ1-5, with 7 bases lining up with TRBD1. V was clipped by 6 bases and J by 2 bases; unmatched bases: 10. The CDR3 spans 15 residues. CDR1 DFQATT and CDR2 SNEGSKA come from the germline V gene (reference sequence). The CDR3 loop is CSAPGGHWGNQPQHF. CDR3 DNA: TGCAGTGCCCCAGGGGGGCACTGGGGCAATCAGCCCCAGCATTTT.

CDR3 sequence: CASSTRGVDEKLFF. CDR3 DNA: TGCGCCAGCAGCACCCGGGGAGTAGATGAAAAACTGTTTTTT. The chain employs TRBV5-1 and TRBJ1-4; D gene unclear. This CDR3 is built from 14 residues. Germline CDR1 and CDR2: SGHRS and YFSETQ. V shed 4 bases and J shed 6 bases, with 13 bases lying between them.

In regard to this clonotype: A much larger clone differs by one base, so this may be a read error. This sequence joins TRBV27 and TRBJ2-1; D is unresolved. The CDR3 runs to 14 residues. In germline, CDR1 is MNHEY, CDR2 SMNVEV (reference sequence). The CDR3 DNA reads TGTGCCAGCAGTCTGATGACATCCTACAATGAGCAGCTCTTC. Translation gives CASSLMTSYNEQLF.

The table lists this clonotype with a few counts. The DNA for the CDR3 is TGTGCCAGCAGCTTATGGGGTGGGGTGGGGGAGACTGAAGCTTTCTTT. Protein product: CASSLWGGVGETEAFF. The chain couples TRBV7-9 to TRBJ1-1; D possibly corresponds to TRBD1 (5 bases). The CDR3 covers 16 residues. Looked up from germline, CDR1 is SEHNR and CDR2 is FQNEAQ (reference sequence). Trimming removed 2 bases at V and 5 bases at J, with 18 bases between.

This clonotype was observed a handful of times. The rearrangement joins TRBV9 to TRBJ2-3; 8 bases fit TRBD1. Germline V CDR1 and CDR2: SGDLS, YYNGEE. The trim removed 2 bases at V and 4 bases at J, leaving 6 bases unmatched. The CDR3 is 15 amino acids. CDR3 amino acids: CASSVAGGGSDTQYF. For the CDR3, the DNA is TGTGCCAGCAGCGTGGCAGGGGGCGGATCAGATACGCAGTATTTT.

The V gene is TRBV6-1, the J gene TRBJ2-7; D unclear. The CDR3 has 15 amino acids. Trimming shortened V by 4 bases and J by 3 bases, and 16 bases separated the two germline ends. Per germline, CDR1 MNHNS and CDR2 SASEGT. The CDR3 DNA reads TGTGCCAGCAGTGTTCGGACGGAGAGTAACTACGAGCAGTACTTC. It encodes CASSVRTESNYEQYF.

This clonotype was seen many times. V is TRBV3-1 and J is TRBJ2-1, with 11 bases fitting TRBD2. CDR3 length: 15 residues. After removal of 4 bases from V and 6 bases from J, the junction contained 5 bases not matched to a gene. The germline gives CDR1 LGHDT, CDR2 YNNKEL (reference sequence). The CDR3 DNA follows: TGTGCCAGCAGCCCTCGGACTAGCGGGCTCAATGAGCAGTTCTTC. Its translation is CASSPRTSGLNEQFF.

This clonotype was seen repeatedly, ten times or more. The chain joins TRBV5-8 to TRBJ2-1, with TRBD2 matching 11 bases. This CDR3 region has 17 residues. Losses at the gene ends were 4 bases for V and 3 bases for J; bases not matched to a gene: 9. Germline-derived CDR1 and CDR2 are SGHTS and YDEGEE. As DNA, the CDR3 is TGTGCCAGCAGCCCTCACGGACTAGCGGGTGTCTACAATGAGCAGTTCTTC. Protein product: CASSPHGLAGVYNEQFF.

V gene TRBV4-1 combines with J gene TRBJ2-1; no clear D gene. The ends were cut back, 4 bases at V and 12 bases at J, with 16 bases in the middle. Germline V gene sequence: CDR1 MGHRA, CDR2 YSYEKL. This CDR3 spans 13 amino acids. CDR3 loop: CASSPPNEAVQFF. Here the CDR3 DNA reads TGCGCCAGCAGCCCACCGAACGAGGCCGTGCAGTTCTTC.

The rearrangement links TRBV30 to TRBJ2-7; either TRBD1 or TRBD2 may supply D (6 bases each). The CDR3 length is 17 residues. CDR1 is GTSNPN and CDR2 is SVGIG in the germline V gene (reference sequence). The V and J ends lost 4 bases and 2 bases respectively, with 24 bases between them. The CDR3 loop is CAWNTEQGLRDPYEQYF. The CDR3 DNA reads TGTGCCTGGAACACAGAACAGGGATTGCGGGACCCCTACGAGCAGTACTTC.

J is TRBJ2-7 and V is TRBV19, with D maybe TRBD1 (6 bases). Trimming removed 7 bases from V and 6 bases from J, with 16 bases in between. This CDR3 has 13 amino acids. Germline V CDR1 and CDR2: LNHDA, SQIVND (reference sequence). The CDR3 protein is CASNPGGVGEQYF. The DNA for the CDR3 is TGTGCCAGTAATCCTGGGGGCGTGGGCGAGCAGTACTTC. Supplemented by reference TRBV19 and TRBJ2-7, the full variable domain reads DGGITQSPKYLFRKEGQNVTLSCEQNLNHDAMYWYRQDPGQGLRLIYYSQIVNDFQKGDIAEGYSVSREKKESFPLTVTSAQKNPTAFYLCASNPGGVGEQYFGPGTRLTVT.

Of note for this clonotype: A read error may account for a junction end that differs from germline. This chain's CDR3 is CSANDPGLAGERSDTQYF. CDR3 bases: TGCAGTGCTAACGATCCGGGACTAGCGGGAGAGAGGTCAGATACGCAGTACTTT. The rearrangement uses TRBV20-1 and TRBJ2-3, with 14 bases that match TRBD2. The length of the CDR3 is 18 residues. CDR1 and CDR2 (germline): DFQATT, SNEGSKA (reference sequence).

This clonotype was detected many times. This chain uses TRBV13 with TRBJ2-2, with D maybe TRBD1 (5 bases). Germline CDR1 reads PRHDT; CDR2 reads FYEKMQ (reference sequence). Trimming shortened V by 5 bases and J by 6 bases, and 16 bases separated the two germline ends. This CDR3 region has 15 residues. Here the CDR3 reads CASSQMGLDPGELFF. The DNA of the CDR3 is TGTGCCAGCAGCCAAATGGGGCTAGACCCCGGGGAGCTGTTTTTT.

This clonotype was seen repeatedly, ten times or more. The chain uses TRBV12-3 or TRBV12-4 and TRBJ2-5, with 11 bases identical to TRBD1. The CDR3 consists of 17 residues. V dropped 3 bases and J dropped 5; count of bases not matched to a gene: 11. The CDR3 DNA reads TGTGCCAGCAGTTTGACAGGCCGGACAGGGGGCTGGGAGACCCAGTACTTC. As protein: CASSLTGRTGGWETQYF.